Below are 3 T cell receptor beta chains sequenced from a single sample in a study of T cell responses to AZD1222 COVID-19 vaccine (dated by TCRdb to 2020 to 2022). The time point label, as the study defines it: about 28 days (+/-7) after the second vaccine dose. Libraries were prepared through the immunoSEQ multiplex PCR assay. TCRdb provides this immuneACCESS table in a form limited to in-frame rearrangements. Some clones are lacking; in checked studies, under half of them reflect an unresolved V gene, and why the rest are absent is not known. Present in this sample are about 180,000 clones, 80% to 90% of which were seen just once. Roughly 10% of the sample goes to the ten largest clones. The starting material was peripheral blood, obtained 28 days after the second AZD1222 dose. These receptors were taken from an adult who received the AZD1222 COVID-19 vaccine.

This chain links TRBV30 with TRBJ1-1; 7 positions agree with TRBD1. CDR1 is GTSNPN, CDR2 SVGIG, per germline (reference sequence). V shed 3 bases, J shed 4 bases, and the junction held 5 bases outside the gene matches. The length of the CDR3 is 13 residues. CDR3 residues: CAWRIRGITEAFF. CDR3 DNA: TGTGCCTGGAGGATCAGGGGGATCACTGAAGCTTTCTTT. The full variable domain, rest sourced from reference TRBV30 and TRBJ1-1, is SQTIHQWPATLVQPVGSPLSLECTVEGTSNPNLYWYRQAAGRGLQLLFYSVGIGQISSEVPQNLSASRPQDRQFILSSKKLLLSDSGFYLCAWRIRGITEAFFGQGTRLTVV.

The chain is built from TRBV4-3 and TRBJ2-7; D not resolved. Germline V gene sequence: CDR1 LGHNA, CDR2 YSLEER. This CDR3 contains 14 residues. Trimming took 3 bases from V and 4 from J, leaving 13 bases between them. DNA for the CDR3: TGCGCCAGCAGCCACGCCATCACAGATTACGAGCAGTACTTC. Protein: CASSHAITDYEQYF.

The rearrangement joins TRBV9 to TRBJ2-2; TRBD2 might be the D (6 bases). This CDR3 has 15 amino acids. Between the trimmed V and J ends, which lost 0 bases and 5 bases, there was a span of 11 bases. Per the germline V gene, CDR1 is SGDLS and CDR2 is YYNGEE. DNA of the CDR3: TGTGCCAGCAGCGTAGCTTGGGCGGGGACCGGGGAGCTGTTTTTT. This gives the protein CASSVAWAGTGELFF.